This paragraph reports one T cell receptor (beta chain). The authors' processing: Reference gene primer amplification yielded estimated nucleated cell counts. The repertoire was sequenced with immunoSEQ multiplex PCR; TCRdb's copy has only in-frame clones and lacks some. V and J calls and clone size are those listed in that table; D and trimming were worked out from the DNA. The sample holds 60,000 to 80,000 clones, over 75% seen once. These data come from a study of blood T cell repertoires in COVID-19. Study information: Some COVID-19 samples were acute and others convalescent; all came from the United States, Italy and Spain. The analysed material was cDNA or gDNA that came from T cells, B-cell-depleted T cells, or PBMCs.

The TCR comes from a man aged 45 to 65 with acute or convalescent COVID-19. The sequenced sample was peripheral blood.

CDR3 nucleotides: TGCAGCGTTGTAAAAGGAGAAGAGACCCAGTACTTC. Its protein is CSVVKGEETQYF. The chain couples TRBV29-1 to TRBJ2-5; no reliable D call. Trimming removed 4 bases from V and 3 bases from J, with 9 bases in between. CDR3 length: 12 residues. Per germline, CDR1 SQVTM and CDR2 ANQGSEA. Drawing the rest from reference TRBV29-1 and TRBJ2-5, the complete variable domain is SAVISQKPSRDICQRGTSLTIQCQVDSQVTMMFWYRQQPGQSLTLIATANQGSEATYESGFVIDKFPISRPNLTFSTLTVSNMSPEDSSIYLCSVVKGEETQYFGPGTRLLVL.